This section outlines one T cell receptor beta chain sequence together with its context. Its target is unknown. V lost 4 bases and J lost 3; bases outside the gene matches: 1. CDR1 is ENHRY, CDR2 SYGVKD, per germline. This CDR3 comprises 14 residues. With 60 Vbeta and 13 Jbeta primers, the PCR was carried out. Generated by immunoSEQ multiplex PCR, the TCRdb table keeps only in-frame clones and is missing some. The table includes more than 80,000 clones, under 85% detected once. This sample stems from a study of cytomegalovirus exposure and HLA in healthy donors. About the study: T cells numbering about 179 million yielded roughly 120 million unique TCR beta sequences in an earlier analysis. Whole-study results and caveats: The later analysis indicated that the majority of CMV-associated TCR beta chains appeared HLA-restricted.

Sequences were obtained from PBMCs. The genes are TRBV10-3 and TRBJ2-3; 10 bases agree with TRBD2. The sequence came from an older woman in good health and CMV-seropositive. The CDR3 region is CAISGAGGTDTQYF. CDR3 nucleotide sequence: TGTGCCATCAGTGGAGCGGGAGGGACAGATACGCAGTATTTT.